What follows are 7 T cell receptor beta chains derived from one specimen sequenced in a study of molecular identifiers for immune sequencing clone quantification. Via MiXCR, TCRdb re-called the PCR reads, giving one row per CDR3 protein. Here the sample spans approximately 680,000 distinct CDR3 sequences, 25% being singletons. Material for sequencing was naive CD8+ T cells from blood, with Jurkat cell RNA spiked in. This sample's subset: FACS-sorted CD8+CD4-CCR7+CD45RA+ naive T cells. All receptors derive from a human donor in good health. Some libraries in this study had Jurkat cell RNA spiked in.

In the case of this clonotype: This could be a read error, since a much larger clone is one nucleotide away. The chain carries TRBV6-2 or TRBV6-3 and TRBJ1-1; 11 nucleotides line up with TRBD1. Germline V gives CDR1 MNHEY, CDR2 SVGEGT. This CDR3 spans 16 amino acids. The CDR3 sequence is CASSSGTGGFSTEASF. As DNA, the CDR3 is TGTGCCAGCAGTTCCGGGACAGGGGGGTTCAGCACTGAAGCTTCCTTT.

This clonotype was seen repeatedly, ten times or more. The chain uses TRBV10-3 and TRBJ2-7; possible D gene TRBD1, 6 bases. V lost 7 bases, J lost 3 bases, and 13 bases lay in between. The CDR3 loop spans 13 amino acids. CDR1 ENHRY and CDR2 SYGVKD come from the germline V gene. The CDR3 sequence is CAIKPGQSYEQYF. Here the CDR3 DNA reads TGTGCCATCAAACCGGGACAAAGCTACGAGCAGTACTTC.

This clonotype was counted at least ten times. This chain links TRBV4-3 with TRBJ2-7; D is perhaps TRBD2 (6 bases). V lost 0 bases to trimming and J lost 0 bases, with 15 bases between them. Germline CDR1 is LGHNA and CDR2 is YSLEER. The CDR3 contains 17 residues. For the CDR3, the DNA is TGCGCCAGCAGCCAAGATCGGTGGGGGGTTCTCTCCTACGAGCAGTACTTC. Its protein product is CASSQDRWGVLSYEQYF.

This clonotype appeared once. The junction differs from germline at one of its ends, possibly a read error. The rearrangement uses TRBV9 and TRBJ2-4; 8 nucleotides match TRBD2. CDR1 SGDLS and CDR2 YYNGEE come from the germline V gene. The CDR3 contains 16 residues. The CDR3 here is CARSRGGDPAKNIQYF. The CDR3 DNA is TGTGCCCGCAGTCGGGGGGGGGATCCAGCCAAAAACATTCAGTACTTC.

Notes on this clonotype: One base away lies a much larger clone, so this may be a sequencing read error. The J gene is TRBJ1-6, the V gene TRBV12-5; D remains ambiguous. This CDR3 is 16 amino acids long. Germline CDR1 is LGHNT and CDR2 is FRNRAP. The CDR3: CASAPAGSSYTSPLHF. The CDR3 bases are TGTGCTAGTGCCCCGGCGGGGAGCTCCTATACTTCACCCCTCCACTTT.

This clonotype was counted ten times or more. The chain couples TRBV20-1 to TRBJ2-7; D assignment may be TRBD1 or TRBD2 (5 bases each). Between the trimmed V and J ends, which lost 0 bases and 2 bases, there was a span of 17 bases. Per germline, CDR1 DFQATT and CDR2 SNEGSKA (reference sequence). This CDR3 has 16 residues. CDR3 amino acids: CSARDFVGDRPYEQYF. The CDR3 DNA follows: TGCAGTGCTAGAGATTTTGTTGGGGACCGTCCCTACGAGCAGTACTTC.

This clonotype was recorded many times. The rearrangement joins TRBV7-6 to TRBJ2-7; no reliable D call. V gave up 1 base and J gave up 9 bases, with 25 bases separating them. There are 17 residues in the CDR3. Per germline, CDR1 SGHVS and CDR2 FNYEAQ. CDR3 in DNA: TGTGCCAGCAGCTTAGGGTACGACTCTAATCCCTACGAAGGGCAGTACTTC. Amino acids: CASSLGYDSNPYEGQYF.